The source of this T cell receptor (beta chain) is a study of blood T cell repertoires in COVID-19. Study context: Italy, Spain and the United States were the sources of the convalescent and acute COVID-19 samples. In each case, the material was cDNA or gDNA derived from T cells, B-cell-depleted T cells, or PBMCs.

The CDR3 length is 15 residues. The V gene's germline CDR1 is SGHKS and CDR2 YYEKEE (reference sequence). V lost 4 bases to trimming and J lost 10 bases, with 20 bases between them. Authors' processing steps: Reference gene primer amplification yielded estimated nucleated cell counts. Profiling relied on immunoSEQ multiplex PCR, and the TCRdb table lists in-frame clones only, not all of them. The V and J calls and clone size come from that table; D and trimming were worked out from the DNA. The sample includes roughly 200,000 clones, roughly 75% seen only once; the top ten take 5% to 8.5%. This chain connects TRBV5-5 to TRBJ1-4, with unresolved D. The sequencing input was peripheral blood. The clonotype comes from a man between 70 and 80 years old with active or convalescent COVID-19. The CDR3 DNA reads TGTGCCAGCAGCGAGTGGGAGGGAAGAACGGGAAAACTGTTTTTT. Residues: CASSEWEGRTGKLFF.